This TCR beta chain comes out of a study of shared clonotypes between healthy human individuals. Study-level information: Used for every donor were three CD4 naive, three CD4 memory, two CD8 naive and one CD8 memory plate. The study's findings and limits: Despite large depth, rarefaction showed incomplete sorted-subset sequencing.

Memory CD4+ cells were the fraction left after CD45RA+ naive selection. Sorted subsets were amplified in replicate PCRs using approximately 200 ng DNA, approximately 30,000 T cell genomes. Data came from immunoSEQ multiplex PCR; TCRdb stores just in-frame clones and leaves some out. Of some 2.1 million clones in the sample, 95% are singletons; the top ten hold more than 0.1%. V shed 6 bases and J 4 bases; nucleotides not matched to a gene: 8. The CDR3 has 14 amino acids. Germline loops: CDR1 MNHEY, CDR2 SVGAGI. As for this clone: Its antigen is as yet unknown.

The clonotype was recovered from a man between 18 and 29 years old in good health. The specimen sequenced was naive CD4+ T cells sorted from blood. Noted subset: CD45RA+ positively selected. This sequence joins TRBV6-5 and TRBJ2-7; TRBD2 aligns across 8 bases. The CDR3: CASSQRETGYEQYF. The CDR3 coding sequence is TGTGCCAGCAGCCAGCGGGAGACGGGGTACGAGCAGTACTTC.